This T cell receptor beta chain was sequenced during a study of cytomegalovirus exposure and HLA in healthy donors. V was clipped by 8 bases and J by 3 bases, with 16 bases between them. Per germline, CDR1 GTSNPN and CDR2 SVGIG (reference sequence). CDR3 length: 13 amino acids. About this clone: What it binds is unknown.

Primers included in the PCR were 60 Vbeta and 13 Jbeta primers. In the original workflow: In a later analysis, some 80 million unique TCR beta chains included roughly 11 million shared by two or more donors. TCRdb keeps only in-frame clones here, not all; method: immunoSEQ multiplex PCR. For V, J and clone size, that table is used; D and trimming come from the DNA. The sample holds about 110,000 clones, around 76% seen once. Findings and caveats of the study: The likely explanation for a cluster of highly shared sequence variants was sequencing artifact. Later on, a genetic analysis was performed. It linked a missense variant in DCLRE1C with V- and J-gene trimming of TCR beta.

The specimen was PBMCs. This receptor was obtained from a man aged 18 to 30 in good health and CMV-seronegative. The chain is built from TRBV30 and TRBJ1-2; D possibly corresponds to TRBD1 (5 bases). In nucleotides, the CDR3 is TGTGCCCGCCGCGGCAGGGTCTACTATGGCTACACCTTC. It is translated as CARRGRVYYGYTF.